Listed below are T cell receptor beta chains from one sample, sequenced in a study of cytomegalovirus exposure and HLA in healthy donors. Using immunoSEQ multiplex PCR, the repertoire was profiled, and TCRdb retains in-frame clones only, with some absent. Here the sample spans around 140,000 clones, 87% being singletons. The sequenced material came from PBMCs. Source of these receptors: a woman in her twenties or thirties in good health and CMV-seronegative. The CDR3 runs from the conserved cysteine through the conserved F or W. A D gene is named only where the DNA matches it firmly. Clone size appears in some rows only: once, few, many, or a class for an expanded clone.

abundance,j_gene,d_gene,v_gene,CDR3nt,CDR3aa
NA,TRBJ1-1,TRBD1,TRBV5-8,TGTGCCAGCAGATTGGACAGGGCCTGGGAGAACACTGAAGCTTTCTTT,CASRLDRAWENTEAFF
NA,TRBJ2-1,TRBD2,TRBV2,TGTGCCAGCAGTGTGAGGAGACTAGCGGGACCGAATGAGCAGTTCTTC,CASSVRRLAGPNEQFF
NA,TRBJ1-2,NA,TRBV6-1,TGTGCCAGCAGTAAGGTCGAGGGCCTCTATGGCTACACCTTC,CASSKVEGLYGYTF
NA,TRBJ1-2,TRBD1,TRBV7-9,TGTGCCAGCAGCGAGGGACTCCCGTCAGGGGGATATGGCTACACCTTC,CASSEGLPSGGYGYTF
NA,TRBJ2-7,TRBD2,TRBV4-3,TGCGCCAGCAGCCAAGAGATTACTAGCGGATCCTACGAGCAGTACTTC,CASSQEITSGSYEQYF
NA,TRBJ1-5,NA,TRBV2,TGTGCCAGCAGGCCTACTCCGGGAGGGAATCAGCCCCAGCATTTT,CASRPTPGGNQPQHF
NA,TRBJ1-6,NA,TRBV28,TGTGCCACCACAGGGAGCTCCTATAATTCACCCCTCCACTTT,CATTGSSYNSPLHF
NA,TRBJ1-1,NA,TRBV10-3,TGTGCCATTTCCAAGACAGATATCAACACTGAAGCTTTCTTT,CAISKTDINTEAFF
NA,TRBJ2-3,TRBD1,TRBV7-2,TGTGCCAGCAGCCCCGATTCGATCGGGACAGGGGGAAGAAATACGCAGTATTTT,CASSPDSIGTGGRNTQYF
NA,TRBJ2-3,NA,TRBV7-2,TGTGCCAGCAGCTCCTCCACAGATACGCAGTATTTT,CASSSSTDTQYF
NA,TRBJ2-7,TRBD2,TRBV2,TGTGCCAGCAGCCCAGGGGCGGGGGGGTTATACGAGCAGTACTTC,CASSPGAGGLYEQYF
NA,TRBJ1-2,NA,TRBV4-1,TGCGCCAGCAGCCAGGACAGAGTTAACTATGGCTACACCTTC,CASSQDRVNYGYTF
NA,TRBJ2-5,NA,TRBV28,TGTGCCAGCAGTTTATCTACAGGAGTCCTCCAAGAGACCCAGTACTTC,CASSLSTGVLQETQYF
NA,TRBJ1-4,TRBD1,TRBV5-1,TGCGCCAGCAGCTTGAGTTTGGGACAGGGGGGAAAAAATGAAAAACTGTTTTTT,CASSLSLGQGGKNEKLFF
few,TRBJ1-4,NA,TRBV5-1,TGCGCCAGCAAAACTGCAACTAATGAAAAACTGTTTTTT,CASKTATNEKLFF
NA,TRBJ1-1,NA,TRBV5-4,TGTGCCAGCAGCTTGGATGGAACAGGGCTAAACACTGAAGCTTTCTTT,CASSLDGTGLNTEAFF
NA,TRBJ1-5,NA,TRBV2,TGTGCCAGCAGGTCGGTCGGTACTAGCAATCAGCCCCAGCATTTT,CASRSVGTSNQPQHF
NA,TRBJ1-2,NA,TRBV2,TGTGCCAGCAGGAGAACAGGGCTTAACTATGGCTACACCTTC,CASRRTGLNYGYTF
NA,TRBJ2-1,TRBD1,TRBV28,TGTGCCAGCAGCTCGATGCCGGGACAGGGGTACAATGAGCAGTTCTTC,CASSSMPGQGYNEQFF
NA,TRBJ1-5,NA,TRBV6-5,TGTGCCAGCAGTTACGCGCCAGACTCCAATCAGCCCCAGCATTTT,CASSYAPDSNQPQHF
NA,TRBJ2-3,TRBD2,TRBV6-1,TGTGCCAGCAGTGAAGGTCCTAGCGGGGGGGCAGATACGCAGTATTTT,CASSEGPSGGADTQYF
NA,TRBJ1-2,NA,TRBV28,TGTGCCAGCAGTTTACAGGGCACTTACCTCTATGGCTACACCTTC,CASSLQGTYLYGYTF
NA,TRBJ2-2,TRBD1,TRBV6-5,TGTGCCAGCAGACTACTAACAGGGGGCGCCGGGGAGCTGTTTTTT,CASRLLTGGAGELFF
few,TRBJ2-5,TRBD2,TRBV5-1,TGCGCCAGCAGCAAATCTAGCGGCCAAGAGACCCAGTACTTC,CASSKSSGQETQYF
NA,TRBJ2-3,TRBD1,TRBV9,TGTGCCAGCACTCCCGGGACAGGGTGGTCAGATACGCAGTATTTT,CASTPGTGWSDTQYF
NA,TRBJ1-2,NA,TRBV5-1,TGCGCCAGCAGCCTGGAAAGCGATGGCTACACCTTC,CASSLESDGYTF
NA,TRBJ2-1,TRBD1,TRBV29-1,TGCAGCGGAAAGTACAGGGGTGTGGCGAATGAGCAGTTCTTC,CSGKYRGVANEQFF
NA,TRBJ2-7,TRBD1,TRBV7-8,TGTGCCAGCAGCTTATTTGGACAGGGAGAAGAGCAGTACTTC,CASSLFGQGEEQYF
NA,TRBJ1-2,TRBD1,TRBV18,TGTGCCAGCTCACTTGGACAGGGGATGGATGGCTACACCTTC,CASSLGQGMDGYTF
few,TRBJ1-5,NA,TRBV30,TGTGCCTGGAGGAAAACAGGGAGCAATCAGCCCCAGCATTTT,CAWRKTGSNQPQHF
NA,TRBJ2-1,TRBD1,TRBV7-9,TGTGCCAGCAGCGAGACAATGCCGGGACAGGGCGGTGAGCAGTTCTTC,CASSETMPGQGGEQFF
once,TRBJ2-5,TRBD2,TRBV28,TGTGCGAGTGAACTAGCGGGAGGATATGGGGAGACCCAGTACTTC,CASELAGGYGETQYF
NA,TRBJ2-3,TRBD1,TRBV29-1,TGCAGCGTAGGACAGGGGACAGATACGCAGTATTTT,CSVGQGTDTQYF